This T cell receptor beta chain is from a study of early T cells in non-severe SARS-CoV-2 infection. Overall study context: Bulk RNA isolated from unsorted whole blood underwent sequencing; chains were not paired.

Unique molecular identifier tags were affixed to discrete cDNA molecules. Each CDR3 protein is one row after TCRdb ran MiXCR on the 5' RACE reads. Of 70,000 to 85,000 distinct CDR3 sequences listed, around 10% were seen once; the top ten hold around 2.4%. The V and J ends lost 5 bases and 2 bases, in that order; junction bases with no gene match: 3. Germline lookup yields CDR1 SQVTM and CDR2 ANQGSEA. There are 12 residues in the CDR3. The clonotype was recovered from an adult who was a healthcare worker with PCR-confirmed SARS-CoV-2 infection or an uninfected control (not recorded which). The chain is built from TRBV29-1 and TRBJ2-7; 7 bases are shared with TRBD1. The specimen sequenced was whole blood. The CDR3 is CSVRTGTYEQYF. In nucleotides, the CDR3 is TGCAGCGTTAGGACAGGCACCTACGAGCAGTACTTC.